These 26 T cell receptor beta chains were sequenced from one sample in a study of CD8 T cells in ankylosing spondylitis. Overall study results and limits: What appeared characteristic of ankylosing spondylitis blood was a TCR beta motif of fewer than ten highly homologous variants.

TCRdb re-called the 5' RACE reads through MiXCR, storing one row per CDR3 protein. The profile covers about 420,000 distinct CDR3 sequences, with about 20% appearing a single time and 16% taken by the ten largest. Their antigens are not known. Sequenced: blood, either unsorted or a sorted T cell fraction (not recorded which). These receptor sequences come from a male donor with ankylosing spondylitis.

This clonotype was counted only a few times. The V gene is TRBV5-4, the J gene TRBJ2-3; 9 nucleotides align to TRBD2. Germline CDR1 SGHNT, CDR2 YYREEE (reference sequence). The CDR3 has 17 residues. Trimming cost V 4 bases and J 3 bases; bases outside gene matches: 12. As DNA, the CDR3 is TGTGCCAGCAGCGCGCCAAACAGCGGGAGGTGGACAGATACGCAGTATTTT. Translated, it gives CASSAPNSGRWTDTQYF.

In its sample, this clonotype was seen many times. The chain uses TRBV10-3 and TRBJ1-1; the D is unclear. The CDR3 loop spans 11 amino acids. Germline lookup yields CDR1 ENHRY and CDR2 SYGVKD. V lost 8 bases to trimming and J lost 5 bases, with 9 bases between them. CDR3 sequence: CAIREDTEAFF. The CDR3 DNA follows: TGTGCCATCCGGGAAGATACTGAAGCTTTCTTT.

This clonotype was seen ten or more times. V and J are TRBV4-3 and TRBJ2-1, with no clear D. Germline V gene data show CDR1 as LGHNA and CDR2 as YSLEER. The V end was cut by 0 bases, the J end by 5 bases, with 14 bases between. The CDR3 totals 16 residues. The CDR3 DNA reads TGCGCCAGCAGCCAAGATCAGGTGGCACCACACAATGAGCAGTTCTTC. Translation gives CASSQDQVAPHNEQFF.

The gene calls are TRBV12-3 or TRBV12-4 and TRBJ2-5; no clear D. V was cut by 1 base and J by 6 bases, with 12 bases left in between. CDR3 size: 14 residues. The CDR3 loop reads CASSLVGHWKTQYF. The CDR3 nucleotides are TGTGCCAGCAGTTTAGTCGGCCATTGGAAGACCCAGTACTTC.

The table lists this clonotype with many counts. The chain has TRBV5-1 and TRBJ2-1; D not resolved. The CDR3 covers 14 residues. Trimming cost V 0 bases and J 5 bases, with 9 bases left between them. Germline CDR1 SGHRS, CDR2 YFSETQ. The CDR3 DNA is TGCGCCAGCAGCTTGGTCGTACAGCACAATGAGCAGTTCTTC. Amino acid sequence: CASSLVVQHNEQFF.

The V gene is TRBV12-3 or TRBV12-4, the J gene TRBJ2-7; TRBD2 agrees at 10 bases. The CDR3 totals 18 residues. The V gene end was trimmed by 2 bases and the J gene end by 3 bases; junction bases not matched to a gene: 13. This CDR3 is CASSLRGGSSGRGYEQYF. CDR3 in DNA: TGTGCCAGCAGTTTAAGGGGCGGATCTAGCGGGAGAGGCTACGAGCAGTACTTC.

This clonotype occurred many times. CDR3 residues: CSVGLGGEQYF. CDR3 DNA sequence: TGCAGCGTTGGACTGGGGGGCGAGCAGTACTTC. The rearrangement joins TRBV29-1 to TRBJ2-7; a possible D gene is TRBD2 (6 bases). CDR1 and CDR2 (germline): SQVTM, ANQGSEA. V lost 4 bases to trimming and J lost 6 bases, with 10 bases between them. The CDR3 sequence is 11 residues long.

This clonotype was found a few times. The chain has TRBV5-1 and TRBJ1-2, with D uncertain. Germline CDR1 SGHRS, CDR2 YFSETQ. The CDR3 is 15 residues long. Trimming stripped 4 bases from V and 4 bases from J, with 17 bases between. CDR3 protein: CASSLDRGGFYGYTF. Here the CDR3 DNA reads TGCGCCAGCAGCCTGGATCGGGGAGGGTTCTATGGCTACACCTTC. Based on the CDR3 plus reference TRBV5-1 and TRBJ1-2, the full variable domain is KAGVTQTPRYLIKTRGQQVTLSCSPISGHRSVSWYQQTPGQGLQFLFEYFSETQRNKGNFPGRFSGRQFSNSRSEMNVSTLELGDSALYLCASSLDRGGFYGYTFGSGTRLTVV.

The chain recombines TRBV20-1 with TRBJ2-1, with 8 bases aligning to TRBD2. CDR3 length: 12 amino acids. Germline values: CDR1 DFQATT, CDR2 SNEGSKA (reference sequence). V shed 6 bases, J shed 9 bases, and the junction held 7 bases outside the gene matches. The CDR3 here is CSAETTSVEQFF. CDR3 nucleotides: TGCAGTGCCGAGACGACTAGCGTTGAGCAGTTCTTC.

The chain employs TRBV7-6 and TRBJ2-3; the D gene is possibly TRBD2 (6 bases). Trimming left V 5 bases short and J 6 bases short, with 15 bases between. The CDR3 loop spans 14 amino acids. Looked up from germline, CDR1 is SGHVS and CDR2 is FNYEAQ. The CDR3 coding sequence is TGTGCCAGCAGCCTCGGGACTGGCGTGGATACGCAGTATTTT. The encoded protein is CASSLGTGVDTQYF.

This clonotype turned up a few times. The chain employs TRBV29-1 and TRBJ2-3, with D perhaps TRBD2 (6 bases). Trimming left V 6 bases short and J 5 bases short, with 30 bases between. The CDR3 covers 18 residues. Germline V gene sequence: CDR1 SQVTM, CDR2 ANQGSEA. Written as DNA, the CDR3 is TGCAGCGTCCGACGGGGACTCAGGACTGTACGAGGAGGAGATACGCAGTATTTT. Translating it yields CSVRRGLRTVRGGDTQYF.

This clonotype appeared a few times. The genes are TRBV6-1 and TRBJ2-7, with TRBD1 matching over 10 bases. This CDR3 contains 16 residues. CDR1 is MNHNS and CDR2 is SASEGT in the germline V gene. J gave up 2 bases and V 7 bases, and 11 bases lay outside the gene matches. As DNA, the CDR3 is TGTGCCAGCACCCCGACCCGGACAGGGGGTCCCTACGAGCAGTACTTC. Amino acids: CASTPTRTGGPYEQYF.

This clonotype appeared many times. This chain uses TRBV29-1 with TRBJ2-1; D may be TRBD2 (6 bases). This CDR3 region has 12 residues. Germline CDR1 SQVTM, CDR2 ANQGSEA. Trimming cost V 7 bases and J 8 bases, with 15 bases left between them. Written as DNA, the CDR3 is TGCAGCGCGATCCTCCGCGGGGATGAGCAGTTCTTC. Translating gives CSAILRGDEQFF.

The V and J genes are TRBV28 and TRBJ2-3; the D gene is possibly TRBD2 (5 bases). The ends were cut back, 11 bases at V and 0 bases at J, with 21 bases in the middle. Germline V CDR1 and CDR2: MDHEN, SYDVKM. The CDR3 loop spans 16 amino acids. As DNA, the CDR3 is TGTGCCGCCCGGGCGGGTTCAGTAGGGAGCACAGATACGCAGTATTTT. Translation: CAARAGSVGSTDTQYF.

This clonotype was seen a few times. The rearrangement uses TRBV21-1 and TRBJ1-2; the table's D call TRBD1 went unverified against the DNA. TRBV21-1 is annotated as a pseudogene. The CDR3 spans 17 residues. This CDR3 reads CASSKRSTGTGPGGYTF. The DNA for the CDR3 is TGTGCCAGCAGCAAAAGGTCAACCGGGACAGGTCCTGGGGGCTACACCTTC.

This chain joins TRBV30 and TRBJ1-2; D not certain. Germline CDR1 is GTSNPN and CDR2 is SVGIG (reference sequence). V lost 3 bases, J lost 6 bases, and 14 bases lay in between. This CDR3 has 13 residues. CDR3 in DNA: TGTGCCTGGAGGGCGACTTGGATCGATGGCTACACCTTC. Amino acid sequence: CAWRATWIDGYTF.

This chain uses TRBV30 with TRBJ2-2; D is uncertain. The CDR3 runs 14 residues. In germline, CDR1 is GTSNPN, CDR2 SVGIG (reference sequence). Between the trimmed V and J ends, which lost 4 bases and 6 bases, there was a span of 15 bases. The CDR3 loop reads CAWKTTVLAGELFF. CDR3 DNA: TGTGCCTGGAAGACCACTGTTTTAGCCGGGGAGCTGTTTTTT.

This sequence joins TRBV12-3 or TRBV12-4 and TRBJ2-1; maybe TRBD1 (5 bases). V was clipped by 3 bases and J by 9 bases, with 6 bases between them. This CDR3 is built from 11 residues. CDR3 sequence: CASSLDTEQFF. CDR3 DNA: TGTGCCAGCAGTTTGGACACTGAGCAGTTCTTC.

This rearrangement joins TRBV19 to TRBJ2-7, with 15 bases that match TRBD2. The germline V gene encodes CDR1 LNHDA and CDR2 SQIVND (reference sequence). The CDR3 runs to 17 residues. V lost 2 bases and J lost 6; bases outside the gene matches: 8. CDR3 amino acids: CASSIPGLAGGIGEQYF. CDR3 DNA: TGTGCCAGTAGTATACCGGGACTAGCGGGAGGAATCGGCGAGCAGTACTTC.

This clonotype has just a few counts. The CDR3 spells CASSLPGLSGELFF. The CDR3 DNA is TGTGCCAGCAGCTTACCAGGGCTCAGCGGGGAGCTGTTTTTT. The gene calls are TRBV11-1 and TRBJ2-2, with TRBD1 as a possible D gene (5 bases). CDR1 is SGHAT, CDR2 FQDESV, per germline (reference sequence). This CDR3 spans 14 amino acids. Trimming took 2 bases from V and 7 from J, leaving 11 bases between them.

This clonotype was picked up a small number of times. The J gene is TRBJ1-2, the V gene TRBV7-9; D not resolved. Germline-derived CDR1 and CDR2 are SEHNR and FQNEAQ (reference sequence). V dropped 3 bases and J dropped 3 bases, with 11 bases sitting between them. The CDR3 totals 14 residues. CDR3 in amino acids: CASSLTLRDYGYTF. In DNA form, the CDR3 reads TGTGCCAGCAGCTTGACCCTCCGGGACTATGGCTACACCTTC.

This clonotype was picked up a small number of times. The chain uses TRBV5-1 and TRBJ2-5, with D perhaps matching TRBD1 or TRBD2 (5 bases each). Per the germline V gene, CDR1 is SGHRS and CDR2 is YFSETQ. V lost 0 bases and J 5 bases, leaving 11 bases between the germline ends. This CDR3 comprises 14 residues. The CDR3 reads CASSLDPGTETQYF. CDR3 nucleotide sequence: TGCGCCAGCAGCTTGGATCCGGGGACGGAGACCCAGTACTTC.

The CDR3 loop is CASRPGLVSDTQYF. CDR3 nucleotide sequence: TGTGCCAGCAGACCGGGACTAGTATCAGATACGCAGTATTTT. The chain recombines TRBV6-1 with TRBJ2-3, with TRBD2 identical over 8 bases. This CDR3 contains 14 residues. With 6 bases clipped from V and 4 bases from J, the junction kept 6 bases outside the gene matches. From germline, CDR1 is MNHNS and CDR2 SASEGT.

The CDR3 is CASSLGLRTGGNTIYF. CDR3 nucleotides: TGTGCCAGCAGCTTGGGTCTTCGGACCGGAGGGAACACCATATATTTT. This sequence joins TRBV5-6 and TRBJ1-3, with D hard to call. V lost 0 bases and J 7 bases, leaving 17 bases between the germline ends. Germline V gene sequence: CDR1 SGHDT, CDR2 YYEEEE. This CDR3 is 16 amino acids long.

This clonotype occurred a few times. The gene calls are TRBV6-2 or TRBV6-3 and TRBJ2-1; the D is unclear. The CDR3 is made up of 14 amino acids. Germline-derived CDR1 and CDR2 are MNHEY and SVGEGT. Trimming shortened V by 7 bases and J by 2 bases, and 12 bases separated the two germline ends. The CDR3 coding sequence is TGTGCCAGCATGTCCGGCAAGGCCTACAATGAGCAGTTCTTC. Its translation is CASMSGKAYNEQFF.

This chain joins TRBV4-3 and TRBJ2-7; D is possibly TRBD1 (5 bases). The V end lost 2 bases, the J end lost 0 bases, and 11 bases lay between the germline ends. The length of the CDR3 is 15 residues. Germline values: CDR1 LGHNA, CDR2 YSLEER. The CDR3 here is CASSQSRTNSYEQYF. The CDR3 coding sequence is TGCGCCAGCAGCCAATCCCGGACAAACTCCTACGAGCAGTACTTC.